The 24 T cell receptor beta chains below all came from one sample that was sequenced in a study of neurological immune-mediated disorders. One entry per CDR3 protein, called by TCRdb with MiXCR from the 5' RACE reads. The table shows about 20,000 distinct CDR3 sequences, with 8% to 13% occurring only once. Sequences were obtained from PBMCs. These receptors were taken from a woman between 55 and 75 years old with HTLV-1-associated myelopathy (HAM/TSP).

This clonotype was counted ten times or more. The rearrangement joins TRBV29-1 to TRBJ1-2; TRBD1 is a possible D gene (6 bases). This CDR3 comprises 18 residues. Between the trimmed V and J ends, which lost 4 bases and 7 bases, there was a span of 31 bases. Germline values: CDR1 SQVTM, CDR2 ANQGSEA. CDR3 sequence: CSVAQFRDNEIPGGGYTF. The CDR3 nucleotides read TGCAGCGTTGCCCAATTCCGGGACAACGAAATTCCTGGGGGTGGCTACACCTTC.

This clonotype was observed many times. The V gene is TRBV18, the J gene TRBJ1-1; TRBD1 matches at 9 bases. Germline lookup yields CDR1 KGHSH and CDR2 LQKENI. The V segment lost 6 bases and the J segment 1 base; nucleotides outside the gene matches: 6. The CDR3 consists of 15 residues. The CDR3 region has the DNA TGTGCCAGCTCTTTCGGACAGGGGACGAACACTGAAGCTTTCTTT. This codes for CASSFGQGTNTEAFF.

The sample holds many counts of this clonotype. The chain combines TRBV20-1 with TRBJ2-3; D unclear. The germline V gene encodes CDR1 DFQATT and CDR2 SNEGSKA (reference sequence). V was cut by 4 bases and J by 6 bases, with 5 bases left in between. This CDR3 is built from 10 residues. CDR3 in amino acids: CSATRDTQYF. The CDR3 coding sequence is TGCAGTGCTACACGGGATACGCAGTATTTT.

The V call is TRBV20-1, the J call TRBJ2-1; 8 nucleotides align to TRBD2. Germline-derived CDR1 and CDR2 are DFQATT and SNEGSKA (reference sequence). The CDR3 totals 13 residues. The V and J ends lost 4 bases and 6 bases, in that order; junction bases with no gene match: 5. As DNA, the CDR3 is TGCAGTGCTAACGGGGGGGCGGCCAATGAGCAGTTCTTC. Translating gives CSANGGAANEQFF.

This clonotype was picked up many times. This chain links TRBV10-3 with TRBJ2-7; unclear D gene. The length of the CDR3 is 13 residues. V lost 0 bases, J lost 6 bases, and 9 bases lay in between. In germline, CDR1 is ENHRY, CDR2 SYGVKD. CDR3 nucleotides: TGTGCCATCAGTGAGTCGCGGTGGGCCGAGCAGTACTTC. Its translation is CAISESRWAEQYF.

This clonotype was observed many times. The CDR3, as DNA: TGTGCCAGCCATCAGACAGGGGGATACATTCAGTACTTC. Amino acids: CASHQTGGYIQYF. This chain uses TRBV19 with TRBJ2-4, with 9 bases lining up with TRBD1. The CDR3 totals 13 residues. The V gene's germline CDR1 is LNHDA and CDR2 SQIVND (reference sequence). J gave up 8 bases and V 9 bases, and 8 bases lay outside the gene matches.

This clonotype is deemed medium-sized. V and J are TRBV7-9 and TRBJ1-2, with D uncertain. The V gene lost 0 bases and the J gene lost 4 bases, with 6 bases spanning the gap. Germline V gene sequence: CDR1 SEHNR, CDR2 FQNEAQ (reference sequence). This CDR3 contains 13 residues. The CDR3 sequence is CASSLAESYGYTF. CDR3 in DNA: TGTGCCAGCAGCTTAGCAGAATCCTATGGCTACACCTTC.

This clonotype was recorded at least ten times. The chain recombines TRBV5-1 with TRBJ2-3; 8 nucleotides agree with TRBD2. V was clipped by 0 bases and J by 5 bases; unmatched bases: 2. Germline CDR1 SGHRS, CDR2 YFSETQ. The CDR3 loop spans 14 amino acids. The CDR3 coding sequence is TGCGCCAGCAGCTTGGGTCGGGGGGGAGATACGCAGTATTTT. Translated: CASSLGRGGDTQYF.

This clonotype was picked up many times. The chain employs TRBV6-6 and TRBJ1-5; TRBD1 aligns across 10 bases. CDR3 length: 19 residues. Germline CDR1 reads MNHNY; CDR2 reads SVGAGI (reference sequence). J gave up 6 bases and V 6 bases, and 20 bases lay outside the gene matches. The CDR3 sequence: CASSLFRLPGTGVRQPQHF. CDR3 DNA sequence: TGTGCCAGCAGCCTATTTCGATTACCCGGGACAGGGGTACGTCAGCCCCAGCATTTT.

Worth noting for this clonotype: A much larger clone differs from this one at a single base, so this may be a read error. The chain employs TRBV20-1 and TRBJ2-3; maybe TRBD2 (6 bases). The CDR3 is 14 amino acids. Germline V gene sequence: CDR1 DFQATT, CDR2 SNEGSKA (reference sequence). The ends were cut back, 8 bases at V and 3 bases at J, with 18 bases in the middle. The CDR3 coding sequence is TGCAGTTTACACACCCATCTAGCGACAGATACGCAGTATTTT. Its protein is CSLHTHLATDTQYF.

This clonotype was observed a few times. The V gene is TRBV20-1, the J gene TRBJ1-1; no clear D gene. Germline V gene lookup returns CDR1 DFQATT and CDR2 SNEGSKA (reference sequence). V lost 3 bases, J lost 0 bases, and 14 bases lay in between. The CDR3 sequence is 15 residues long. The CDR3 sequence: CSARRERIMNTEAFF. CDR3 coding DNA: TGCAGTGCTAGGCGGGAACGGATAATGAACACTGAAGCTTTCTTT.

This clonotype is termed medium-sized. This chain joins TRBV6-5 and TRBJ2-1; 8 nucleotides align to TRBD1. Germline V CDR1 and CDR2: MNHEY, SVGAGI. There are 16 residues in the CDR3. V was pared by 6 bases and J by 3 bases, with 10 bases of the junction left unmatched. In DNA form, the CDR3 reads TGTGCCAGCAGCCCCACAGGGGGTTCTGGCTACAATGAGCAGTTCTTC. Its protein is CASSPTGGSGYNEQFF.

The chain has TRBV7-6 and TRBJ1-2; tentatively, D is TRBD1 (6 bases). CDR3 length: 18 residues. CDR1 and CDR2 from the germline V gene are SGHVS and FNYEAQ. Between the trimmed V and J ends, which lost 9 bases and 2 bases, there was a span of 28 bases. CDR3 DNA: TGTGCCAGTGGACCGGGCTTTAGGGGGTTAAAATCAAACTATGGCTACACCTTC. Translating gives CASGPGFRGLKSNYGYTF.

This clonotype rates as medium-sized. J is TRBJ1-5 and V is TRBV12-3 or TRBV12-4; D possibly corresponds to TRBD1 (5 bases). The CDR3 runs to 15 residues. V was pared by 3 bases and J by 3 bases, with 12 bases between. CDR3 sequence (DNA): TGTGCCAGCAGTTTTGGGGGAACCATCAATCAGCCCCAGCATTTT. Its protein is CASSFGGTINQPQHF.

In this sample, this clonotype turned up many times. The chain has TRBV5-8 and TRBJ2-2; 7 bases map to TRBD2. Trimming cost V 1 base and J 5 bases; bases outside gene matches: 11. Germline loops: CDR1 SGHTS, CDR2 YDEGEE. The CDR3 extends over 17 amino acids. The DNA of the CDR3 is TGTGCCAGCAGCTTGCCGAGGGAGGGCGCTTCTACCGGGGAGCTGTTTTTT. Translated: CASSLPREGASTGELFF.

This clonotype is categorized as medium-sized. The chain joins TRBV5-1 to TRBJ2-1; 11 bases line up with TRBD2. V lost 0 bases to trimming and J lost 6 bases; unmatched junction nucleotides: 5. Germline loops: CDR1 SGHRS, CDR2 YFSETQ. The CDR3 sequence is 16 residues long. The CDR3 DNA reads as TGCGCCAGCAGCTTGGATTTTAGCGGGGGGGTCAATGAGCAGTTCTTC. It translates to CASSLDFSGGVNEQFF.

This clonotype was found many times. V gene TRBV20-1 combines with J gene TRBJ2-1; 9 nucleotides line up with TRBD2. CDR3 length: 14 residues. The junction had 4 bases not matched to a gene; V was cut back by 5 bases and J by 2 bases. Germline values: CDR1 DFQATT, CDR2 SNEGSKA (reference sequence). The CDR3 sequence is CSAVGLATYNEQFF. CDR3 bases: TGCAGTGCTGTGGGACTAGCCACCTACAATGAGCAGTTCTTC.

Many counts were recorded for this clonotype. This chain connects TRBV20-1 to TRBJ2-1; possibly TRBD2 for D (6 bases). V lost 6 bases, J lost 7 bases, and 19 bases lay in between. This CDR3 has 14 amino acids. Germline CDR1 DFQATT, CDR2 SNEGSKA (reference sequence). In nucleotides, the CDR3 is TGCAGTGCCAACCGGGACTTCGCGTTGAATGAGCAGTTCTTC. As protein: CSANRDFALNEQFF.

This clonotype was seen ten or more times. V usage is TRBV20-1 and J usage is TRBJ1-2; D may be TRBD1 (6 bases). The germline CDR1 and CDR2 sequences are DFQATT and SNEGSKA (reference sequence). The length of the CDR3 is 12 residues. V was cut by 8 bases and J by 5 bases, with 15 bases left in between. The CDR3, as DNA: TGCAGTCATGTACAGGGCGGATATGGCTACACCTTC. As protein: CSHVQGGYGYTF.

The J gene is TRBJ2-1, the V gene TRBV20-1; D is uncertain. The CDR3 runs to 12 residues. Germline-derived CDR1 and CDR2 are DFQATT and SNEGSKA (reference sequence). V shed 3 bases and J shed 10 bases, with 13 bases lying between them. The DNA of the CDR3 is TGCAGTGCTAGCGGCAACCACTGGGAGCAGTTCTTC. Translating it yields CSASGNHWEQFF.

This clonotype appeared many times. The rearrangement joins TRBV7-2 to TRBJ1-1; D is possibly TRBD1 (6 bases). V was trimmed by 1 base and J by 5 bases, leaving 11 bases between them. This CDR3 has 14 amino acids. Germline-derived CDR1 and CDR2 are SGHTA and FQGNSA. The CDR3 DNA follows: TGTGCCAGCAGCTTAGGGGGGGCGCCGACTGAAGCTTTCTTT. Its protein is CASSLGGAPTEAFF.

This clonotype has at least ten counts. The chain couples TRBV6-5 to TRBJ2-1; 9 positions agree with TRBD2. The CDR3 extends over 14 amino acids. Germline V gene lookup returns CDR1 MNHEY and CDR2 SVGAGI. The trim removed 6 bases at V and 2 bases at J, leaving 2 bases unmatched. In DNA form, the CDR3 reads TGTGCCAGCAGCAGACTAGCGGCCTACAATGAGCAGTTCTTC. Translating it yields CASSRLAAYNEQFF.

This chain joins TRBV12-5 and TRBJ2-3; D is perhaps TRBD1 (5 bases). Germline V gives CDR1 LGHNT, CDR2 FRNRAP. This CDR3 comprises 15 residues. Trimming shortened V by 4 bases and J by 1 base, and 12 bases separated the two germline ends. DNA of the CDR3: TGTGCTAGTGGTTGGGGTTTGGGGCGCACAGATACGCAGTATTTT. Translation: CASGWGLGRTDTQYF. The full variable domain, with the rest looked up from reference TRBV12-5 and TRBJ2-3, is DARVTQTPRHKVTEMGQEVTMRCQPILGHNTVFWYRQTMMQGLELLAYFRNRAPLDDSGMPKDRFSAEMPDATLATLKIQPSEPRDSAVYFCASGWGLGRTDTQYFGPGTRLTVL.

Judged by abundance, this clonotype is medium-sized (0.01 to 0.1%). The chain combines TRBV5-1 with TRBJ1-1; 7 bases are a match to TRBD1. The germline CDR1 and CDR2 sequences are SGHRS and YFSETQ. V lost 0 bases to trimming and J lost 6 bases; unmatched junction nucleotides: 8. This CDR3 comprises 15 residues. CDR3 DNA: TGCGCCAGCAGCTTGGATTTCAGGGGGGGCTCTGAAGCTTTCTTT. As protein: CASSLDFRGGSEAFF.